The 26 T cell receptor beta chains listed next were all sequenced from one sample in a study of blood T cell repertoires in COVID-19. Sequencing was performed with immunoSEQ multiplex PCR; in TCRdb, only in-frame clones are kept and a portion is missing. The sample consists of fewer than 350,000 clones, approximately 83% of them appearing once. The sample was PBMCs or T cells enriched from blood (not recorded which). These receptors all come from a man aged 30-40 years who had recovered from COVID-19.

This sequence joins TRBV2 and TRBJ2-7; D call uncertain. The CDR3 loop spans 12 amino acids. The V gene lost 5 bases and the J gene lost 3 bases, with 8 bases spanning the gap. Germline-derived CDR1 and CDR2 are SNHLY and FYNNEI. CDR3 amino acids: CASSYSDYEQYF. CDR3 in DNA: TGTGCCAGCAGTTACAGTGACTACGAGCAGTACTTC.

The chain combines TRBV6-5 with TRBJ2-7; TRBD2 might be the D (5 bases). The germline V and J ends were trimmed by 6 bases and 4 bases, with 16 bases remaining between them. The V gene's germline CDR1 is MNHEY and CDR2 SVGAGI. This CDR3 has 14 amino acids. In DNA form, the CDR3 reads TGTGCCAGCAGCCGAACCGTAACGGGATACGAGCAGTACTTC. This sequence encodes CASSRTVTGYEQYF.

The chain employs TRBV19 and TRBJ2-3; D call uncertain. The V gene lost 5 bases and the J gene lost 4 bases, with 10 bases spanning the gap. This CDR3 is built from 13 residues. CDR1 is LNHDA, CDR2 SQIVND, per germline (reference sequence). This CDR3 reads CASSSGRSDTQYF. DNA for the CDR3: TGTGCCAGTAGTTCAGGCCGGTCAGATACGCAGTATTTT.

This clone was counted a single time. CDR3 residues: CASSVGAGTNTGELFF. The CDR3 DNA follows: TGTGCCAGCAGCGTAGGGGCCGGAACGAACACCGGGGAGCTGTTTTTT. The rearrangement links TRBV9 to TRBJ2-2, with no clear D. The CDR3 runs to 16 residues. CDR1 and CDR2 (germline): SGDLS, YYNGEE. V lost 0 bases, J lost 0 bases, and 9 bases lay in between.

V gene TRBV4-2 combines with J gene TRBJ2-2; tentative D call: TRBD2 (5 bases). Germline CDR1 is LGHNA and CDR2 is YNFKEQ. V lost 3 bases to trimming and J lost 5 bases, with 7 bases between them. This CDR3 is 13 amino acids long. The CDR3 reads CASSHGVTGELFF. For the CDR3, the DNA is TGTGCCAGCAGCCACGGGGTGACCGGGGAGCTGTTTTTT.

This sequence joins TRBV9 and TRBJ2-7; 10 positions agree with TRBD1. The germline CDR1 and CDR2 sequences are SGDLS and YYNGEE. The V and J ends lost 0 bases and 2 bases, in that order; junction bases with no gene match: 2. The CDR3 loop spans 15 amino acids. This chain's CDR3 is CASSVGTGGPYEQYF. CDR3 in DNA: TGTGCCAGCAGCGTAGGGACAGGGGGTCCCTACGAGCAGTACTTC.

The genes are TRBV15 and TRBJ1-5, with 8 bases that match TRBD1. Trimming cost V 5 bases and J 7 bases; bases outside gene matches: 4. The CDR3 extends over 13 amino acids. Germline V CDR1 and CDR2: LNHNV, YYDKDF (reference sequence). CDR3 region: CATSGGQGQPQHF. As DNA, the CDR3 is TGTGCCACCAGCGGTGGACAGGGCCAGCCCCAGCATTTT.

The chain is built from TRBV21-1 and TRBJ1-5; no DNA check was done on the table's D call, TRBD1. TRBV21-1 corresponds to a pseudogene. The CDR3 covers 16 residues. CDR3 DNA: TGTGCCAGCAGCACCCAACTGGACAGGGATTGTCAGCCCCAGCATTTT. Amino acid sequence: CASSTQLDRDCQPQHF.

The chain links TRBV5-1 to TRBJ2-6; TRBD2 might be the D (6 bases). This CDR3 has 21 residues. Trimming took off 0 bases at V and 0 bases at J, with 22 bases between the two ends. Germline-derived CDR1 and CDR2 are SGHRS and YFSETQ. The CDR3 DNA reads TGCGCCAGCAGCTTGGTAAAGTTAGCGGACCGCCGAGACTCTGGGGCCAACGTCCTGACTTTC. This sequence encodes CASSLVKLADRRDSGANVLTF.

The rearrangement links TRBV5-4 to TRBJ1-1, with 8 bases that match TRBD1. Germline V gives CDR1 SGHNT, CDR2 YYREEE (reference sequence). V shed 9 bases and J 3 bases; nucleotides not matched to a gene: 10. CDR3 size: 14 residues. CDR3 bases: TGTGCCATACAAAGACAGGGGTCCTACACTGAAGCTTTCTTT. Protein: CAIQRQGSYTEAFF.

This clone was detected a few times. The chain links TRBV3-1 (or the pseudogene TRBV3-2) to TRBJ1-5; TRBD1 agrees at 7 bases. J gave up 5 bases and V 2 bases, and 6 bases lay outside the gene matches. The germline V gene has CDR1 LGHDT and CDR2 YNNKEL (reference sequence). The CDR3 covers 15 residues. The CDR3 spells CASSQRQGVYQPQHF. CDR3 sequence (DNA): TGTGCCAGCAGCCAAAGGCAGGGGGTGTATCAGCCCCAGCATTTT.

About this clone: At the DNA level, this CDR3 is encoded by other sequences in the same sample as well. The chain combines TRBV9 with TRBJ1-1; D is undetermined. The V end was cut by 4 bases, the J end by 3 bases, with 7 bases between. CDR3 length: 12 residues. Germline V lookup: CDR1 SGDLS, CDR2 YYNGEE. In nucleotides, the CDR3 is TGTGCCAGCAGCCCACGGGACACTGAAGCTTTCTTT. This sequence encodes CASSPRDTEAFF.

The chain combines TRBV5-4 with TRBJ1-4; 12 bases are shared with TRBD1. After removal of 3 bases from V and 10 bases from J, the junction contained 7 bases not matched to a gene. In germline, CDR1 is SGHNT, CDR2 YYREEE (reference sequence). This CDR3 region has 15 residues. The CDR3 nucleotides are TGTGCCAGCAGCTATGGGACAGGGGGCATGGTAAAACTGTTTTTT. It specifies CASSYGTGGMVKLFF.

The CDR3, as DNA: TGTGCCAGCAGGGGGAGGACAGGCTATGGCTACACCTTC. It yields the protein CASRGRTGYGYTF. This sequence joins TRBV5-4 and TRBJ1-2, with 7 bases identical to TRBD1. The length of the CDR3 is 13 residues. The germline V gene has CDR1 SGHNT and CDR2 YYREEE (reference sequence). Losses at the gene ends were 5 bases for V and 4 bases for J; bases not matched to a gene: 5.

The chain links TRBV12-3 or TRBV12-4 to TRBJ2-3; the D gene is possibly TRBD2 (5 bases). There are 13 residues in the CDR3. Trimming stripped 2 bases from V and 6 bases from J, with 9 bases between. The CDR3: CASSLRRRDTQYF. In DNA form, the CDR3 reads TGTGCCAGCAGTTTAAGAAGGAGGGATACGCAGTATTTT.

In DNA form, the CDR3 reads TGTGCCAGTAGTATCTACCTCTCTCCCTATGGCTACACCTTC. Its protein product is CASSIYLSPYGYTF. The rearrangement uses TRBV19 and TRBJ1-2; D remains ambiguous. Trimming left V 3 bases short and J 4 bases short, with 12 bases between. This CDR3 region has 14 residues. CDR1 is LNHDA, CDR2 SQIVND, per germline (reference sequence).

This sequence joins TRBV12-5 and TRBJ1-2, with D perhaps matching TRBD1 (6 bases). Germline V CDR1 and CDR2: LGHNT, FRNRAP. The ends were cut back, 2 bases at V and 6 bases at J, with 16 bases in the middle. This CDR3 region has 15 residues. The CDR3 coding sequence is TGTGCTAGTGGTTTGCGGGAAAGACAGGTCGATGGCTACACCTTC. Translation gives CASGLRERQVDGYTF.

The V gene is TRBV20-1, the J gene TRBJ1-5, with a weak D call TRBD1 (5 bases). V was clipped by 3 bases and J by 2 bases, with 8 bases between them. Germline-derived CDR1 and CDR2 are DFQATT and SNEGSKA (reference sequence). This CDR3 comprises 13 residues. This CDR3 is CSASSTGNQPQHF. The CDR3 nucleotides are TGCAGTGCTAGTTCGACAGGCAATCAGCCCCAGCATTTT.

This clone has just one count. This chain joins TRBV7-9 and TRBJ2-2; D unclear. The V end was cut by 1 base, the J end by 2 bases, with 5 bases between. The CDR3 loop spans 14 amino acids. Looked up from germline, CDR1 is SEHNR and CDR2 is FQNEAQ (reference sequence). The CDR3 loop is CASSLDSNTGELFF. The DNA of the CDR3 is TGTGCCAGCAGCTTAGACAGCAACACCGGGGAGCTGTTTTTT.

The chain joins TRBV5-1 to TRBJ2-3; 9 nucleotides agree with TRBD1. Trimming at V came to 5 bases and at J to 3 bases, leaving 4 bases not matched to a gene. Germline V CDR1 and CDR2: SGHRS, YFSETQ. The CDR3 has 14 amino acids. The CDR3 reads CASRGGQGTDTQYF. The CDR3 coding sequence is TGCGCCAGCAGAGGTGGACAGGGGACAGATACGCAGTATTTT.

The sample holds one count of this clone. The chain couples TRBV6-5 to TRBJ2-5; tentatively, D is TRBD2 (5 bases). The V and J ends lost 6 bases and 0 bases respectively, with 14 bases between them. The CDR3 is made up of 15 amino acids. Germline V gene data show CDR1 as MNHEY and CDR2 as SVGAGI. CDR3 protein: CASRPRGSYQETQYF. CDR3 nucleotides: TGTGCCAGCAGGCCCCGCGGGTCGTACCAAGAGACCCAGTACTTC.

This sequence joins TRBV7-8 and TRBJ2-5; TRBD2 is a possible D gene (5 bases). The CDR3 loop spans 16 amino acids. Germline-derived CDR1 and CDR2 are SGHVS and FQNEAQ. V was cut by 1 base and J by 4 bases, with 16 bases left in between. CDR3 sequence (DNA): TGTGCCAGCAGCTTAGATGTTCAGAGGGCCCCAGAGACCCAGTACTTC. It codes for CASSLDVQRAPETQYF.

This clone was seen once. The CDR3 loop is CASKSSGRNTIYF. The DNA for the CDR3 is TGTGCCAGTAAAAGTAGCGGGCGAAACACCATATATTTT. This chain joins TRBV19 and TRBJ1-3; D remains ambiguous. The V gene lost 7 bases and the J gene lost 5 bases, with 12 bases spanning the gap. CDR1 LNHDA and CDR2 SQIVND come from the germline V gene (reference sequence). There are 13 residues in the CDR3.

Of note for this clone: Other DNA sequences from this sample encode an identical CDR3 as well. The rearrangement links TRBV19 to TRBJ1-1; no clear D. Germline-derived CDR1 and CDR2 are LNHDA and SQIVND (reference sequence). This CDR3 has 14 amino acids. Between the trimmed V and J ends, which lost 3 bases and 4 bases, there was a span of 12 bases. CDR3: CASSIRGGGTEAFF. The CDR3 bases are TGTGCCAGTAGTATTCGGGGAGGTGGCACTGAAGCTTTCTTT. The full variable domain, completed using reference TRBV19 and TRBJ1-1, is DGGITQSPKYLFRKEGQNVTLSCEQNLNHDAMYWYRQDPGQGLRLIYYSQIVNDFQKGDIAEGYSVSREKKESFPLTVTSAQKNPTAFYLCASSIRGGGTEAFFGQGTRLTVV.

The J gene is TRBJ2-1, the V gene TRBV19; 11 bases fit TRBD1. Germline CDR1 is LNHDA and CDR2 is SQIVND (reference sequence). V lost 3 bases and J lost 2; bases outside the gene matches: 3. The CDR3 has 16 residues. In DNA, the CDR3 is TGTGCCAGTAGTATCGAGGGACAGGGGGCCTACAATGAGCAGTTCTTC. Translated: CASSIEGQGAYNEQFF.

The count of this clone is one. The chain links TRBV6-5 to TRBJ1-5; D perhaps matches TRBD1 (6 bases). Germline CDR1 MNHEY, CDR2 SVGAGI. The CDR3 contains 14 residues. Trimming stripped 6 bases from V and 3 bases from J, with 12 bases between. The CDR3 nucleotides read TGTGCCAGCAGGGATACAGGGCTCAATCAGCCCCAGCATTTT. Residues: CASRDTGLNQPQHF.